This is a list of T cell receptor beta chains from one sample in a study of shared clonotypes between healthy human individuals. Only in-frame clones appear in the TCRdb table, and some are missing; sequencing was by immunoSEQ multiplex PCR. The sample lists about 1.1 million clones; 60% to 85% were seen once. The sequenced sample consisted of memory CD4+ T cells from PBMCs. The receptor source for this set is a man aged 18 to 30 in good health. Some clones in this sample may be carry-over from other donors' samples. Each CDR3 is given with its conserved first and last residue. D genes are given only for firm matches. Rows give clone size only sometimes, using once, few, many, or a class for an expanded clone.

J gene,D gene,V gene,clone size,CDR3 DNA,CDR3 protein
TRBJ1-2,.,TRBV11-2,.,TGTGCCAGCAGCACGACCAGCTGGAACTATGGCTACACCTTC,CASSTTSWNYGYTF
TRBJ1-1,.,TRBV19,.,TGTGCCAGTAAAGTCGTAGGGGGAAAGACTGAAGCTTTCTTT,CASKVVGGKTEAFF
TRBJ2-2,.,TRBV28,.,TGTGCCAGCAGCCCAGGGGGCGCGGGGGGCGCCGGGGAGCTGTTTTTT,CASSPGGAGGAGELFF
TRBJ1-5,TRBD1,TRBV30,.,TGTGCCTGGAGTGTTGGGACAGTGGAGCAGCCCCAGCATTTT,CAWSVGTVEQPQHF
TRBJ1-1,.,TRBV6-1,.,TGTGCCAGCAGTAACGAGGGAGGCGTCGGAGCTTTCTTT,CASSNEGGVGAFF
TRBJ2-2,TRBD2,TRBV7-2,.,TGTGCCAGCAGCTTATTCGCTAGCGGGATTGGCGGGGAGCTGTTTTTT,CASSLFASGIGGELFF
TRBJ2-7,.,TRBV18,.,TGTGCCAGCTCACCAGGGACTTCCTACGAGCAGTACTTC,CASSPGTSYEQYF
TRBJ2-1,.,TRBV14,.,TGTGCCAGCACCCCGTCGCACCGTTACTACAATGAGCAGTTCTTC,CASTPSHRYYNEQFF
TRBJ1-2,.,TRBV5-1,few,TGCGCCAGCAGCTTGGAAAGAGAAAACTATGGCTACACCTTC,CASSLERENYGYTF
TRBJ2-4,.,TRBV5-6,.,TGTGCCAGCAGCTCCATTGGCGCGCTAGCCAAAAACATTCAGTACTTC,CASSSIGALAKNIQYF
TRBJ1-4,.,TRBV28,.,TGTGCCAGCAGTTTAGGTTTGGGCGCAACTAATGAAAAACTGTTTTTT,CASSLGLGATNEKLFF
TRBJ1-2,TRBD1,TRBV7-3,.,TGTGCCAGCAGCTTAGACGGGACAGGAGCCTATGGCTACACCTTC,CASSLDGTGAYGYTF
TRBJ2-7,.,TRBV28,few,TGTGCCAGCAGGAAAGACACCTACGAGCAGTACTTC,CASRKDTYEQYF
TRBJ2-1,.,TRBV27,.,TGTGCCAGCAGTCCTAGTCGGTTCTACAATGAGCAGTTCTTC,CASSPSRFYNEQFF
TRBJ2-3,.,TRBV27,few,TGTGCCAGCAAGGCCCCCCGGGACACCTCCTCCCCGCCAATCACAGATACGCAGTATTTT,CASKAPRDTSSPPITDTQYF
TRBJ1-1,.,TRBV7-9,.,TGTGCCAGCAGTATCACGATGAACACTGAAGCTTTCTTT,CASSITMNTEAFF
TRBJ1-1,.,TRBV5-1,once,TGCGCCAGCAGCTTGGGGGGACTCCCGCTGGAAGCTTTCTTT,CASSLGGLPLEAFF
TRBJ2-1,.,TRBV7-9,.,TGTGCCAGCAGCCCCGAATCCAAACGGACTACCAGCTCCTACAATGAGCAGTTCTTC,CASSPESKRTTSSYNEQFF
TRBJ1-1,.,TRBV2,.,TGTGCCAGCAAGTTCGAGGACACTGAAGCTTTCTTT,CASKFEDTEAFF
TRBJ2-1,TRBD1,TRBV7-2,.,TGTGCCAGCAGTCCCGGGACAGCAACCTACAATGAGCAGTTCTTC,CASSPGTATYNEQFF
TRBJ2-1,TRBD1,TRBV7-2,.,TGTGCCAGCAGCCTCTCGGGACAGCGAAATGAGCAGTTCTTC,CASSLSGQRNEQFF
TRBJ2-2,TRBD2,TRBV5-1,.,TGCGCCAGCAGCCTGACTAGCTCGATCACCGGGGAGCTGTTTTTT,CASSLTSSITGELFF
TRBJ2-2,.,TRBV15,few,TGTGCCACCAGCAGAGGCGGAGGGTGGGGCGGGGAGCTGTTTTTT,CATSRGGGWGGELFF
TRBJ2-3,.,TRBV7-6,.,TGTGCCAGCACCCCCGGCACAGATACGCAGTATTTT,CASTPGTDTQYF
TRBJ2-2,.,TRBV10-3,.,TGTGCCATCAGTGCCCATCAGGCGGGGCAGGGGGCGAACACCGGGGAGCTGTTTTTT,CAISAHQAGQGANTGELFF
TRBJ2-7,.,TRBV9,.,TGTGCCAGCAGCGTCAAGGCAGTGGGGGACTACGAGCAGTACTTC,CASSVKAVGDYEQYF
TRBJ1-3,.,TRBV9,.,TGTGCCAGCAGCGTAGGGCTCCCTACGCATGGAAACACCATATATTTT,CASSVGLPTHGNTIYF
TRBJ2-5,.,TRBV2,.,TGTGCCGGAAAAAGGGGACTGAAGGAGACCCAGTACTTC,CAGKRGLKETQYF
TRBJ2-2,.,TRBV5-1,.,TGCGCCAGCAGCTTACCCGTCATATCGAACACCGGGGAGCTGTTTTTT,CASSLPVISNTGELFF
TRBJ2-3,TRBD1,TRBV2,.,TGTGCCAGCAGGATGGGACAGGGGGACGATACGCAGTATTTT,CASRMGQGDDTQYF
TRBJ2-3,TRBD1,TRBV7-7,.,TGTGCCAGCAGCCCAGGGACAGGGGATGCCACAGATACGCAGTATTTT,CASSPGTGDATDTQYF
TRBJ2-3,TRBD2,TRBV19,few,TGTGCCAGTAGTCCCCAGAGGAGGCTAGCGGGAGGTAATCCCACAGATACGCAGTATTTT,CASSPQRRLAGGNPTDTQYF
TRBJ2-7,TRBD2,TRBV30,.,TGTGCCTGGAGTACTGGACTAGCGGGACGTCAAGAGCAGTACTTC,CAWSTGLAGRQEQYF
TRBJ1-1,.,TRBV7-3,once,TGTGCCAGCAGCTCATCAGGGAACACTGAAGCTTTCTTT,CASSSSGNTEAFF